This passage covers 20 T cell receptor beta chains from one sample sequenced in a study of blood T cell repertoires in COVID-19. Clones were sequenced by immunoSEQ multiplex PCR, and TCRdb holds only the in-frame ones, with some missing. The sample holds 450,000 to 500,000 clones, 70% to 90% seen once. What was sequenced was peripheral blood. Every receptor here comes from a human donor in a cohort sampled during active COVID-19.

The gene calls are TRBV28 and TRBJ1-2, with a tentative D call TRBD1 (6 bases). The CDR3 length is 13 residues. Per germline, CDR1 MDHEN and CDR2 SYDVKM. The ends were cut back, 10 bases at V and 4 bases at J, with 16 bases in the middle. CDR3 loop: CATPMRGSYGYTF. The DNA of the CDR3 is TGTGCCACCCCCATGAGGGGGTCCTATGGCTACACCTTC.

DNA of the CDR3: TGTGCCAGCAGTTGGTCGAGGGTTGGTGGAGAAAAACTGTTTTTT. Amino acid sequence: CASSWSRVGGEKLFF. The rearrangement joins TRBV28 to TRBJ1-4; D unclear. Germline V lookup: CDR1 MDHEN, CDR2 SYDVKM. The germline V and J ends were trimmed by 4 bases and 8 bases, with 17 bases remaining between them. The CDR3 has 15 amino acids.

This sequence joins TRBV30 and TRBJ2-1; 9 nucleotides align to TRBD2. This CDR3 comprises 18 residues. V lost 4 bases to trimming and J lost 0 bases; unmatched junction nucleotides: 13. CDR1 is GTSNPN and CDR2 is SVGIG in the germline V gene (reference sequence). Written as DNA, the CDR3 is TGTGCCTGGACCGGACTAGCGACTACTCAGAACTCCTACAATGAGCAGTTCTTC. This codes for CAWTGLATTQNSYNEQFF. Variable domain in full (rest from reference TRBV30 and TRBJ2-1): SQTIHQWPATLVQPVGSPLSLECTVEGTSNPNLYWYRQAAGRGLQLLFYSVGIGQISSEVPQNLSASRPQDRQFILSSKKLLLSDSGFYLCAWTGLATTQNSYNEQFFGPGTRLTVL.

V usage is TRBV28 and J usage is TRBJ1-5; no firm D call. CDR1 and CDR2 (germline): MDHEN, SYDVKM. This CDR3 has 15 amino acids. The V gene lost 2 bases and the J gene lost 5 bases, with 13 bases spanning the gap. This chain's CDR3 is CASSLVRNYYQPQHF. Here the CDR3 DNA reads TGTGCCAGCAGTTTAGTGCGAAATTACTATCAGCCCCAGCATTTT.

This chain joins TRBV27 and TRBJ1-1; no firm D call. The CDR3 runs to 14 residues. V was clipped by 0 bases and J by 2 bases, with 7 bases between them. Germline V gives CDR1 MNHEY, CDR2 SMNVEV (reference sequence). In DNA, the CDR3 is TGTGCCAGCAGTTTATCCAGGCTTAACACTGAAGCTTTCTTT. It codes for CASSLSRLNTEAFF.

This clone was counted a single time. V usage is TRBV18 and J usage is TRBJ1-1, with D uncertain. Trimming cost V 0 bases and J 4 bases, with 9 bases left between them. This CDR3 has 14 residues. In germline, CDR1 is KGHSH, CDR2 LQKENI. The CDR3 reads CASSPPGQFTEAFF. The CDR3 nucleotides are TGTGCCAGCTCACCACCTGGGCAGTTCACTGAAGCTTTCTTT.

The chain joins TRBV15 to TRBJ1-1; the D gene is possibly TRBD1 (6 bases). Germline lookup yields CDR1 LNHNV and CDR2 YYDKDF (reference sequence). The length of the CDR3 is 15 residues. Trimming removed 0 bases from V and 0 bases from J, with 8 bases in between. The CDR3 DNA sequence: TGTGCCACCAGCAGAGACGGACAGATGAACACTGAAGCTTTCTTT. Protein product: CATSRDGQMNTEAFF.

V gene TRBV19 combines with J gene TRBJ1-4, with 7 bases that match TRBD1. V was pared by 6 bases and J by 5 bases, with 9 bases of the junction left unmatched. The CDR3 contains 15 residues. Germline V lookup: CDR1 LNHDA, CDR2 SQIVND (reference sequence). The CDR3 DNA reads as TGTGCCAGTAGGAACGGACAGGAGAGGAATGAAAAACTGTTTTTT. Protein sequence: CASRNGQERNEKLFF.

The rearrangement joins TRBV28 to TRBJ1-5; no clear D gene. Between the trimmed V and J ends, which lost 4 bases and 5 bases, there was a span of 12 bases. Per germline, CDR1 MDHEN and CDR2 SYDVKM. The length of the CDR3 is 14 residues. The CDR3 reads CASSSHGLYQPQHF. CDR3 in DNA: TGTGCCAGCAGTTCCCACGGACTTTATCAGCCCCAGCATTTT.

The chain employs TRBV5-1 and TRBJ2-1; 10 bases match TRBD1. In germline, CDR1 is SGHRS, CDR2 YFSETQ. The junction had 11 bases not matched to a gene; V was cut back by 5 bases and J by 12 bases. The CDR3 is 14 amino acids. Here the CDR3 reads CASRHGTGDSRQFF. Written as DNA, the CDR3 is TGCGCCAGCAGGCACGGGACAGGGGATAGTAGGCAGTTCTTC.

The genes are TRBV5-1 and TRBJ1-5, with D possibly matching TRBD1 (5 bases). The CDR3 loop spans 14 amino acids. V shed 0 bases and J shed 7 bases, with 11 bases lying between them. Per germline, CDR1 SGHRS and CDR2 YFSETQ. The CDR3 here is CASSLDSQGQPQHF. Here the CDR3 DNA reads TGCGCCAGCAGCTTGGACAGCCAGGGACAGCCCCAGCATTTT.

The chain is built from TRBV28 and TRBJ2-2; TRBD2 matches 7 bases. With 5 bases clipped from V and 4 bases from J, the junction kept 4 bases outside the gene matches. Germline V gives CDR1 MDHEN, CDR2 SYDVKM. CDR3 length equals 14 residues. The CDR3 nucleotides read TGTGCCAGCAGTCCCAGGACTAGCACCGGGGAGCTGTTTTTT. It is translated as CASSPRTSTGELFF.

This clone was seen just once. Its ends do not fully match the called genes, so a read error is possible. The chain employs TRBV7-9 and TRBJ2-2, with a possible D match to TRBD2 (7 bases). The CDR3 is made up of 15 amino acids. The germline V gene has CDR1 SEHNR and CDR2 FQNEAQ (reference sequence). The CDR3, as DNA: TGTGCCAGCACCTTAGACGGGGGGCTAACCGGGGAGCTGTTTTTT. This gives the protein CASTLDGGLTGELFF.

This rearrangement joins TRBV11-1 to TRBJ1-2; 9 bases fit TRBD1. The CDR3 has 14 residues. Per the germline V gene, CDR1 is SGHAT and CDR2 is FQDESV (reference sequence). Trimming at V came to 5 bases and at J to 2 bases, leaving 3 bases not matched to a gene. Written as DNA, the CDR3 is TGTGCCAGCAGCAACAGGGGGCTGAACTATGGCTACACCTTC. This codes for CASSNRGLNYGYTF.

V usage is TRBV5-6 and J usage is TRBJ1-5, with D uncertain. This CDR3 comprises 15 residues. The ends were cut back, 1 base at V and 4 bases at J, with 12 bases in the middle. CDR1 and CDR2 from the germline V gene are SGHDT and YYEEEE. CDR3 DNA: TGTGCCAGCAGCTTGCTCCGGGGAGGAAATCAGCCCCAGCATTTT. This sequence encodes CASSLLRGGNQPQHF.

The V call is TRBV7-3, the J call TRBJ2-2, with TRBD2 as a possible D gene (5 bases). Per germline, CDR1 SGHTA and CDR2 FQGTGA. The CDR3 is 14 amino acids. Trimming pared 6 bases from V and 7 bases from J, leaving 15 bases between. Here the CDR3 DNA reads TGTGCCAGCAGGGAGTTAAATGGAGGCGGGGAGCTGTTTTTT. Its protein product is CASRELNGGGELFF.

The chain employs TRBV2 and TRBJ1-2; 10 nucleotides align to TRBD1. Germline CDR1 reads SNHLY; CDR2 reads FYNNEI. The V segment lost 5 bases and the J segment 2 bases; nucleotides outside the gene matches: 2. This CDR3 has 14 residues. CDR3 protein: CASSWTGGNYGYTF. CDR3 sequence (DNA): TGTGCCAGCAGTTGGACAGGGGGAAACTATGGCTACACCTTC.

The V gene is TRBV28, the J gene TRBJ2-3; D is uncertain. Germline CDR1 and CDR2: MDHEN and SYDVKM. This CDR3 region has 13 residues. V was cut by 9 bases and J by 2 bases, with 12 bases left in between. The CDR3 coding sequence is TGTGCCAGTACTCTCCGGTACACAGATACGCAGTATTTT. Residues: CASTLRYTDTQYF.

The genes are TRBV7-9 and TRBJ2-5; D perhaps matches TRBD1 (5 bases). The CDR3 is 16 residues long. Deletions cut 1 base from V and 4 bases from J, with 16 bases between. Germline V gene sequence: CDR1 SEHNR, CDR2 FQNEAQ (reference sequence). CDR3 sequence: CASSLVFDSRVETQYF. The CDR3 nucleotides are TGTGCCAGCAGCTTAGTTTTCGACAGTAGAGTAGAGACCCAGTACTTC.

The J gene is TRBJ2-6, the V gene TRBV19, with D possibly matching TRBD2 (5 bases). CDR1 LNHDA and CDR2 SQIVND come from the germline V gene (reference sequence). V was clipped by 8 bases and J by 4 bases, with 24 bases between them. The length of the CDR3 is 18 residues. The CDR3 spells CASARRGFNLRGANVLTF. The CDR3 nucleotides are TGTGCCAGTGCTCGGAGAGGGTTTAATCTTAGGGGGGCCAACGTCCTGACTTTC.